This TCR beta chain was retrieved from a study of blood T cell repertoires in COVID-19. Study-level information: Donors in the United States, Italy and Spain gave samples during acute or convalescent COVID-19. Sample material is recorded as cDNA or gDNA derived from T cells, B-cell-depleted T cells, or PBMCs.

Source study methods: It was from reference gene primer amplification that nucleated cell counts were estimated. Repertoires were generated with immunoSEQ multiplex PCR, while TCRdb's copy carries only in-frame clones and drops some. V and J calls and clone size are copied from that table; D and trimming were computed from the DNA. The data show tens of thousands of clones, 88% seen once. Germline loops: CDR1 SGDLS, CDR2 YYNGEE. This CDR3 is 15 amino acids long. Trimming pared 3 bases from V and 5 bases from J, leaving 14 bases between. The TCR was taken from a human donor in a cohort sampled during active COVID-19. The rearrangement links TRBV9 to TRBJ1-4, with D maybe TRBD1 (6 bases). The sequenced sample consisted of peripheral blood. CDR3 coding DNA: TGTGCCAGCAGCGCCTCAGGGGCTGGGAATGAAAAACTGTTTTTT. Translating it yields CASSASGAGNEKLFF.